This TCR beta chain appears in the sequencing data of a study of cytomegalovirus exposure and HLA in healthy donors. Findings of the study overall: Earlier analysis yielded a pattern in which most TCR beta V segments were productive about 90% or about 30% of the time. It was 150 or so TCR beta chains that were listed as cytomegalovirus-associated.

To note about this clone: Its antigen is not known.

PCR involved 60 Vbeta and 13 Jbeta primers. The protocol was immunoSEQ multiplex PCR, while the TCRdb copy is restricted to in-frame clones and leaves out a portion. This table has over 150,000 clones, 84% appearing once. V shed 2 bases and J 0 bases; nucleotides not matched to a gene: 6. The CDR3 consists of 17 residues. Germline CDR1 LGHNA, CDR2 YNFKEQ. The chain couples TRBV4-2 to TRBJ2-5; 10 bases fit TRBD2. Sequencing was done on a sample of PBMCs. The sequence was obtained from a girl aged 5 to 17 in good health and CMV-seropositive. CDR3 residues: CASSQRGGLAYQETQYF. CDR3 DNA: TGTGCCAGCAGCCAACGGGGGGGACTAGCGTACCAAGAGACCCAGTACTTC.